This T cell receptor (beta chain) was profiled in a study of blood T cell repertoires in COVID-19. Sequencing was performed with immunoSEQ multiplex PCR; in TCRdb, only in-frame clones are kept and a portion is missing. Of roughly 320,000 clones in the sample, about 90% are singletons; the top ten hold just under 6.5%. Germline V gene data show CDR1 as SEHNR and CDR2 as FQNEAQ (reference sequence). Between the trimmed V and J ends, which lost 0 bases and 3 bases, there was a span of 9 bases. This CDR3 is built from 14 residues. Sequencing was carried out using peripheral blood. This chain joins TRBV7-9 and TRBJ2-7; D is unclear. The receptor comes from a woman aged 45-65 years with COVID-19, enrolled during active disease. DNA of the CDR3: TGTGCCAGCAGCTTAGCGGTCCCGGGCTACGAGCAGTACTTC. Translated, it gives CASSLAVPGYEQYF.